The 3 T cell receptor beta chains below come from one sample, sequenced in a study of CD8+CD57+ T cells in acquired aplastic anemia. For CDR3 and TCR beta VDJ profiling, genomic DNA was the template used. TCRdb reprocessed the reads with MiXCR, giving one entry per CDR3 protein. The sample records around 290,000 distinct CDR3 sequences, about 50% being singletons. By flow cytometry, patients selected for sequencing had shown an expansion of CD8+CD57+ cells. Sequencing was carried out using sorted CD4+, CD8+, or CD8+CD57+ T cells (not recorded which) from PBMCs. Every receptor here comes from a human donor with aplastic anemia.

The J gene is TRBJ2-4, the V gene TRBV7-2, with 13 bases aligning to TRBD2. V was clipped by 7 bases and J by 0 bases; unmatched bases: 3. The V gene's germline CDR1 is SGHTA and CDR2 FQGNSA. There are 16 residues in the CDR3. This CDR3 reads CASKLAGGPAKNIQYF. CDR3 DNA: TGTGCCAGCAAACTAGCGGGAGGGCCAGCCAAAAACATTCAGTACTTC.

The J gene is TRBJ2-1, the V gene TRBV7-8, with D possibly TRBD2 on 6 matching bases. Germline lookup yields CDR1 SGHVS and CDR2 FQNEAQ. The CDR3 contains 16 residues. V lost 1 base and J lost 2, with 12 bases in between. The chain's CDR3 is CASSLEPEGTYNEQFF. Written as DNA, the CDR3 is TGTGCCAGCAGCTTAGAACCGGAGGGGACCTACAATGAGCAGTTCTTC.

The chain joins TRBV7-3 to TRBJ2-2; no clear D. V lost 2 bases and J 2 bases, leaving 9 bases between the germline ends. Germline V gene data show CDR1 as SGHTA and CDR2 as FQGTGA. There are 15 residues in the CDR3. The CDR3: CASSLSTLNTGELFF. CDR3 in DNA: TGTGCCAGCAGCTTATCCACCCTAAACACCGGGGAGCTGTTTTTT.